The present T cell receptor (beta chain) was sequenced within a study of blood T cell repertoires in COVID-19. Overall study context: Specimens from acute and convalescent COVID-19 originated in the United States, Italy and Spain. From T cells, B-cell-depleted T cells, or PBMCs came the material, which was cDNA or gDNA.

Methods used by the authors: How many nucleated cells were present was estimated from reference gene primer amplification. Profiled with immunoSEQ multiplex PCR; TCRdb holds only in-frame clones, not every one. V, J and clone size are taken as reported in that table, and D and trimming were inferred from the DNA itself. The data show approximately 84,000 clones, roughly 85% seen once. The CDR3 is 16 residues long. Germline V gives CDR1 SGHTS, CDR2 YDEGEE. V shed 6 bases and J 5 bases; nucleotides not matched to a gene: 13. This clone was observed once. V gene TRBV5-8 combines with J gene TRBJ2-3, with 9 nucleotides matching TRBD2. Sequencing was performed on peripheral blood. The sequence was collected from a human donor in a cohort sampled during active COVID-19. The CDR3 coding sequence is TGTGCCAGCATCCCCAAGCGGGAGGCAAGGGGAGATACGCAGTATTTT. Amino acids: CASIPKREARGDTQYF.